This is a list of T cell receptor beta chains from one sample in a study of blood T cell repertoires in COVID-19. Method: immunoSEQ multiplex PCR; TCRdb's copy keeps in-frame clones and lacks some. The sample yields about 160,000 clones, approximately 90% seen once. The sample consisted of peripheral blood. The origin of the receptors is a woman aged 60-75 years who had recovered from COVID-19. CDR3s include the opening cysteine and the closing phenylalanine or tryptophan. A D gene is named only where the DNA matches it firmly. The size field is filled for only some rows; it gives once, few, many or a size class.

NA	TRBV11-1	NA	TRBJ2-7	TGTGCCAGCAGCCGATCTGGGGGGACCTCCTACGAGCAGTACTTC	CASSRSGGTSYEQYF
NA	TRBV6-5	TRBD2	TRBJ2-7	TGTGCCAGCATTCCCAGCGGGGGGAGAGAGCGGTACTTC	CASIPSGGRERYF
NA	TRBV6-1	NA	TRBJ1-5	TGTGCCAGCAGTGGCATGCGGGGGGATAGCAATCAGCCCCAGCATTTT	CASSGMRGDSNQPQHF
NA	TRBV4-1	NA	TRBJ1-5	TGCGCCAGCAGCCAATCGACAGATCAGCCCCAGCATTTT	CASSQSTDQPQHF
once	TRBV18	NA	TRBJ1-4	TGTGCCAGCTCACCCCTGGACACGTTTGGGGCTAATGAAAAACTGTTTTTT	CASSPLDTFGANEKLFF
NA	TRBV15	NA	TRBJ2-1	TGTGCCACCAGCAGAACCCCCTTTAGTGACAATGAGCAGTTCTTC	CATSRTPFSDNEQFF
once	TRBV28	TRBD2	TRBJ2-2	TGTGCCAGCAGTACATCAGGACTAGCGGGGGACACCGGGGAGCTGTTTTTT	CASSTSGLAGDTGELFF
NA	TRBV6-5	NA	TRBJ2-5	TGTGCCAGCAATTGGGCCGGAGAGACCCAGTACTTC	CASNWAGETQYF
NA	TRBV28	NA	TRBJ1-5	TGTGCCAGCAGTTCTGTTAGCAATCAGCCCCAGCATTTT	CASSSVSNQPQHF
NA	TRBV6-2/TRBV6-3	TRBD1	TRBJ1-5	TGTGCCAGCAGTTATTTAACAGGGGGCAGGGATCAGCCCCAGCATTTT	CASSYLTGGRDQPQHF
NA	TRBV5-4	TRBD2	TRBJ2-7	TGTGCCAGCAGCTTCTCGGCGGGGGACCCAACCTACGAGCAGTACTTC	CASSFSAGDPTYEQYF
few	TRBV6-2/TRBV6-3	TRBD2	TRBJ2-3	TGTGCCAGCAGTTACGGGGCCCCGGGGGGTTACACAGATACGCAGTATTTT	CASSYGAPGGYTDTQYF
NA	TRBV11-3	NA	TRBJ2-1	TGTGCCAGCAGCTCCGGGGGTAGCGGAAACAATGAGCAGTTCTTC	CASSSGGSGNNEQFF
NA	TRBV11-1	NA	TRBJ2-7	TGTGCCAGCAGCCCCGGGGATAGCGTCTACGAGCAGTACTTC	CASSPGDSVYEQYF
NA	TRBV7-9	TRBD1	TRBJ2-7	TGTGCCAGCAGCGCTCTGACAGGGCAATTAGGCGAGCAGTACTTC	CASSALTGQLGEQYF
NA	TRBV13	TRBD2	TRBJ2-5	TGTGCCAGCAGCGGCCCCGGGACTAGCGTTGGAAGTATCCAAGAGACCCAGTACTTC	CASSGPGTSVGSIQETQYF